Each of the 27 T cell receptor beta chains below was sequenced from the same sample in a study of blood T cell repertoires in COVID-19. Sequencing was performed with immunoSEQ multiplex PCR; in TCRdb, only in-frame clones are kept and a portion is missing. Counted here are under 350,000 clones, about 89% occurring once; the ten biggest clones make up approximately 4.3%. The sequenced sample consisted of peripheral blood. The origin of the receptors is a man in his forties with acute or convalescent COVID-19.

This sequence joins TRBV4-2 and TRBJ1-4, with 7 bases identical to TRBD1. From germline, CDR1 is LGHNA and CDR2 YNFKEQ. The CDR3 has 13 amino acids. V gave up 5 bases and J gave up 6 bases; unmatched junction bases: 3. As DNA, the CDR3 is TGTGCCAGCAGCTCAGGGACAGATGAAAAACTGTTTTTT. Amino acids: CASSSGTDEKLFF.

The chain carries TRBV5-1 and TRBJ1-3; 9 nucleotides agree with TRBD1. Germline lookup yields CDR1 SGHRS and CDR2 YFSETQ. The CDR3 spans 14 residues. Germline trimming cut 4 bases from V and 4 bases from J; bases unmatched to any gene: 3. The CDR3 bases are TGCGCCAGCAGCCAAGGGACAGGGGGAAACACCATATATTTT. This gives the protein CASSQGTGGNTIYF.

The V gene is TRBV6-5, the J gene TRBJ2-1; D remains ambiguous. The V gene's germline CDR1 is MNHEY and CDR2 SVGAGI. The CDR3 sequence is 14 residues long. V was clipped by 0 bases and J by 4 bases, with 7 bases between them. CDR3 DNA sequence: TGTGCCAGCAGTTACTCGAGATTTTACAATGAGCAGTTCTTC. Translated: CASSYSRFYNEQFF.

The rearrangement uses TRBV12-3 or TRBV12-4 and TRBJ1-2, with D possibly TRBD1 on 6 matching bases. The CDR3 loop spans 13 amino acids. Trimming shortened V by 1 base and J by 5 bases, and 8 bases separated the two germline ends. For the CDR3, the DNA is TGTGCCAGCAGTTTAGGACAGGTTTATGGCTACACCTTC. Amino acid sequence: CASSLGQVYGYTF.

V and J are TRBV3-1 (or the pseudogene TRBV3-2) and TRBJ1-2; weak D call: TRBD1 (6 bases). Germline V gene data show CDR1 as LGHDT and CDR2 as YNNKEL (reference sequence). The ends were cut back, 10 bases at V and 4 bases at J, with 22 bases in the middle. This CDR3 has 15 residues. The CDR3 nucleotides are TGTGCCATAACGTATGGGGGCTTCGACGTCTATGGCTACACCTTC. This gives the protein CAITYGGFDVYGYTF.

V gene TRBV7-8 combines with J gene TRBJ1-4; D perhaps matches TRBD1 (5 bases). Germline CDR1 is SGHVS and CDR2 is FQNEAQ. V lost 1 base and J lost 8, with 14 bases in between. This CDR3 spans 15 amino acids. The CDR3, as DNA: TGTGCCAGCAGCTTAGGCTGGCGGGAGGGGGAAAAACTGTTTTTT. This gives the protein CASSLGWREGEKLFF.

The chain couples TRBV30 to TRBJ1-2; TRBD1 might be the D (5 bases). The CDR3 has 14 residues. CDR1 GTSNPN and CDR2 SVGIG come from the germline V gene (reference sequence). V was shortened by 0 bases and J by 8 bases, with 16 bases between the two germline ends. CDR3 in amino acids: CAWSVLGREGGYTF. For the CDR3, the DNA is TGTGCCTGGAGTGTACTAGGCAGGGAGGGCGGCTACACCTTC.

The J gene is TRBJ2-2, the V gene TRBV3-1 (or the pseudogene TRBV3-2); the match to TRBD1 covers 7 bases. J gave up 6 bases and V 2 bases, and 15 bases lay outside the gene matches. The CDR3 is made up of 18 amino acids. Germline values: CDR1 LGHDT, CDR2 YNNKEL (reference sequence). The CDR3 sequence is CASSQTGRTGLAAGELFF. CDR3 sequence (DNA): TGTGCCAGCAGCCAAACCGGACGGACAGGATTGGCCGCCGGGGAGCTGTTTTTT.

The chain uses TRBV5-4 and TRBJ1-2, with TRBD1 identical over 8 bases. The CDR3 has 14 residues. After removal of 2 bases from V and 14 bases from J, the junction contained 14 bases not matched to a gene. Germline CDR1 reads SGHNT; CDR2 reads YYREEE (reference sequence). CDR3 protein: CASSLSDIDRGGTF. The DNA for the CDR3 is TGTGCCAGCAGCTTATCAGACATCGACAGGGGAGGGACCTTC.

This clone was seen only once. The chain recombines TRBV19 with TRBJ2-3; possibly TRBD1 for D (6 bases). V shed 4 bases and J shed 0 bases, with 14 bases lying between them. Germline V gene lookup returns CDR1 LNHDA and CDR2 SQIVND (reference sequence). The CDR3 totals 16 residues. The CDR3: CASSKGTPPSTDTQYF. Written as DNA, the CDR3 is TGTGCCAGTAGTAAAGGGACACCTCCTAGCACAGATACGCAGTATTTT.

The V and J genes are TRBV21-1 and TRBJ2-3; the table calls TRBD1, which could not be checked here. TRBV21-1 is tagged as a pseudogene. This CDR3 region has 14 residues. The chain's CDR3 is CASSKSSGTDTQYF. The DNA of the CDR3 is TGTGCCAGCAGCAAATCCTCAGGCACAGATACGCAGTATTTT.

The table lists this clone with a few counts. The chain employs TRBV5-6 and TRBJ2-1; 9 positions agree with TRBD1. After removal of 2 bases from V and 4 bases from J, the junction contained 4 bases not matched to a gene. CDR3 length: 15 residues. In germline, CDR1 is SGHDT, CDR2 YYEEEE. The CDR3 region is CASSLLQGAYNEQFF. The DNA of the CDR3 is TGTGCCAGCAGCTTACTACAGGGGGCTTACAATGAGCAGTTCTTC. The whole variable domain, remainder taken from reference TRBV5-6 and TRBJ2-1, is DAGVTQSPTHLIKTRGQQVTLRCSPKSGHDTVSWYQQALGQGPQFIFQYYEEEERQRGNFPDRFSGHQFPNYSSELNVNALLLGDSALYLCASSLLQGAYNEQFFGPGTRLTVL.

The chain recombines TRBV6-6 with TRBJ1-2, with D hard to call. V was cut by 0 bases and J by 7 bases, with 15 bases left in between. The CDR3 has 15 residues. Looked up from germline, CDR1 is MNHNY and CDR2 is SVGAGI (reference sequence). CDR3 sequence (DNA): TGTGCCAGCAGTTACTCGGGTGGTCAGGTAGTTGGCTACACCTTC. The encoded protein is CASSYSGGQVVGYTF.

The J gene is TRBJ2-1, the V gene TRBV12-5, with a weak D call TRBD1 (6 bases). V lost 7 bases and J 8 bases, leaving 24 bases between the germline ends. This CDR3 spans 16 amino acids. CDR1 is LGHNT, CDR2 FRNRAP, per germline. The CDR3 region has the DNA TGTGCTAGTGCTCCACCCCGGGCCCCGTGGGGGCATGAGCAGTTCTTC. The encoded protein is CASAPPRAPWGHEQFF.

CDR3 nucleotides: TGTGCCAGCAGCTTAGTAGGGGGCCCAGATACGCAGTATTTT. Encoded protein: CASSLVGGPDTQYF. J is TRBJ2-3 and V is TRBV7-8, with TRBD1 matching 7 bases. The CDR3 spans 14 residues. CDR1 is SGHVS, CDR2 FQNEAQ, per germline. The J segment lost 4 bases and the V segment lost 1 base, leaving 2 bases of the junction unmatched.

V is TRBV5-1 and J is TRBJ2-7; 9 bases line up with TRBD1. Trimming cost V 2 bases and J 2 bases; bases outside gene matches: 8. Looked up from germline, CDR1 is SGHRS and CDR2 is YFSETQ. There are 16 residues in the CDR3. CDR3 protein: CASSLDTGQGAYEQYF. CDR3 nucleotide sequence: TGCGCCAGCAGCTTAGATACGGGACAGGGAGCCTACGAGCAGTACTTC.

V is TRBV6-6 and J is TRBJ2-1; D may be TRBD2 (5 bases). The CDR3 runs to 16 residues. Germline CDR1 is MNHNY and CDR2 is SVGAGI (reference sequence). V was trimmed by 0 bases and J by 5 bases, leaving 14 bases between them. CDR3 protein: CASSYSLDLWNNEQFF. The DNA of the CDR3 is TGTGCCAGCAGTTACTCACTGGACTTGTGGAACAATGAGCAGTTCTTC.

This clone occurred a few times. The chain uses TRBV5-5 and TRBJ2-1; D is possibly TRBD2 (6 bases). This CDR3 has 15 amino acids. Trimming took off 1 base at V and 0 bases at J, with 8 bases between the two ends. Germline CDR1 and CDR2: SGHKS and YYEKEE (reference sequence). The CDR3: CASSLRGSSYNEQFF. The CDR3 DNA sequence: TGTGCCAGCAGCTTGCGGGGGAGCTCCTACAATGAGCAGTTCTTC. The full variable domain, its missing parts supplied by reference TRBV5-5 and TRBJ2-1, is DAGVTQSPTHLIKTRGQQVTLRCSPISGHKSVSWYQQVLGQGPQFIFQYYEKEERGRGNFPDRFSARQFPNYSSELNVNALLLGDSALYLCASSLRGSSYNEQFFGPGTRLTVL.

V is TRBV6-5 and J is TRBJ2-1; 11 bases match TRBD1. CDR3 size: 14 residues. Per germline, CDR1 MNHEY and CDR2 SVGAGI. The V segment lost 6 bases and the J segment 9 bases; nucleotides outside the gene matches: 7. The CDR3: CASSGTGGILEQFF. The CDR3 DNA follows: TGTGCCAGCAGCGGGACAGGGGGAATCCTTGAGCAGTTCTTC.

This clone has a single count. V usage is TRBV1 and J usage is TRBJ2-7; no check of the table's D call, TRBD2, against the DNA was made. TRBV1 is a documented pseudogene. This CDR3 contains 14 residues. The CDR3 region has the DNA TGCACCAGCAGCCCAGGTGGGGGGGTCTACGAGCAGTACTTC. It translates to CTSSPGGGVYEQYF.

CDR3 DNA sequence: TGCGCCAGCAGTGAGTCCGGGGATGGCAATCAGCCCCAGCATTTT. It codes for CASSESGDGNQPQHF. V usage is TRBV10-2 and J usage is TRBJ1-5; D not resolved. This CDR3 is 15 amino acids long. Between the trimmed V and J ends, which lost 0 bases and 2 bases, there was a span of 8 bases. Germline-derived CDR1 and CDR2 are WSHSY and SAAADI.

The genes are TRBV11-2 and TRBJ2-1; TRBD1 matches at 9 bases. Germline values: CDR1 SGHAT, CDR2 FQNNGV. The CDR3 totals 15 residues. With V trimmed by 5 bases and J by 8 bases, 10 bases remained unmatched. The CDR3 is CASSQGQGLGYEQFF. CDR3 in DNA: TGTGCCAGCAGCCAGGGACAGGGTCTCGGATATGAGCAGTTCTTC.

The V gene is TRBV7-2, the J gene TRBJ1-1, with TRBD1 matching 9 bases. The germline V gene encodes CDR1 SGHTA and CDR2 FQGNSA. This CDR3 spans 14 amino acids. V shed 5 bases, J shed 3 bases, and the junction held 4 bases outside the gene matches. The DNA for the CDR3 is TGTGCCAGCAGCACAACAGGGGGCGACACTGAAGCTTTCTTT. Its translation: CASSTTGGDTEAFF.

A few counts support this clone. The gene calls are TRBV21-1 and TRBJ2-5; the table's D call of TRBD1 was not tested on the DNA. TRBV21-1 is labeled a pseudogene. There are 15 residues in the CDR3. For the CDR3, the DNA is TGTGCCAGCAGCAACCCGGGACAGTTTCAAGAGACCCAGTACTTC. It codes for CASSNPGQFQETQYF.

The V and J genes are TRBV2 and TRBJ2-3, with D possibly matching TRBD1 (6 bases). Germline V gene data show CDR1 as SNHLY and CDR2 as FYNNEI. This CDR3 contains 14 residues. V dropped 3 bases and J dropped 3 bases, with 10 bases sitting between them. The CDR3 DNA sequence: TGTGCCAGCAGTGACGGACAGCTAACAGATACGCAGTATTTT. Its protein product is CASSDGQLTDTQYF.

V gene TRBV6-5 combines with J gene TRBJ2-2; the match to TRBD2 covers 7 bases. CDR1 is MNHEY, CDR2 SVGAGI, per germline. J was trimmed by 7 bases and V by 7 bases; bases with no gene match: 6. This CDR3 contains 13 residues. DNA for the CDR3: TGTGCCAGCACGGGGGGATTGCGCGGGGAGCTGTTTTTT. Encoded protein: CASTGGLRGELFF.

The chain joins TRBV30 to TRBJ2-1; 9 bases are shared with TRBD1. CDR1 is GTSNPN, CDR2 SVGIG, per germline (reference sequence). The CDR3 length is 13 residues. The V and J ends lost 2 bases and 6 bases, in that order; junction bases with no gene match: 2. CDR3 coding DNA: TGTGCCTGGAGTACACAGGGGGCCAATGAGCAGTTCTTC. Translated, it gives CAWSTQGANEQFF. The full variable domain, in which reference TRBV30 and TRBJ2-1 provide the parts outside the CDR3, is SQTIHQWPATLVQPVGSPLSLECTVEGTSNPNLYWYRQAAGRGLQLLFYSVGIGQISSEVPQNLSASRPQDRQFILSSKKLLLSDSGFYLCAWSTQGANEQFFGPGTRLTVL.